This T cell receptor beta chain was captured by sequencing in a study of response to subunit inactivated influenza vaccine. CDR1 and CDR2 from the germline V gene are SGHRS and YFSETQ. Deletions cut 4 bases from V and 1 base from J, with 11 bases between. CDR3 size: 14 residues. TCRdb re-analysed the RT-PCR reads in MiXCR, keeping a single row per CDR3 protein. The sample shows 650,000 to 850,000 distinct CDR3 sequences, 14% of them seen only once. A word on this clonotype: Its cognate antigen is unknown.

Study-level points and caveats: Each seasonal flu vaccination may recruit only limited new T cells, authors suggested.

The chain uses TRBV5-1 and TRBJ1-2; no definite D call. Sequencing was performed on PBMCs from blood, taken roughly 2 weeks before vaccination. The sequence was collected from a man aged 50 or older who received an inactivated influenza vaccine. In DNA, the CDR3 is TGCGCCAGCAGCATATCCGGGGATAACTATGGCTACACCTTC. It translates to CASSISGDNYGYTF.